The entry that follows covers one T cell receptor beta chain sequence. The data originate from a study of control samples from healthy donors and cancer patients. The data were produced by immunoSEQ multiplex PCR, yet TCRdb's version contains in-frame clones alone and is incomplete. This sample yields about 120,000 clones, of which 80% to 90% are seen a single time; around 9% belongs to the top ten. This CDR3 spans 15 amino acids. Germline loops: CDR1 MGHDK, CDR2 SYGVNS. V shed 2 bases and J shed 7 bases, with 17 bases lying between them. The chain carries TRBV25-1 and TRBJ1-2; D gene ambiguous. This clonotype originated in a man aged 40-49 years in good health. Source material: blood. The CDR3 nucleotides read TGTGCCAGCAGTGAACCCGCGGATCTCTTTGGTGGCTACACCTTC. As protein: CASSEPADLFGGYTF.